This section outlines one T cell receptor (beta chain) sequence together with its context. The antigen is undetermined. Next came a second PCR, run for about 7 to 12 cycles, which used a sample-barcoded 5' primer along with a J-beta primer mix. A template-switch adaptor containing 12 random nucleotides labeled each cDNA molecule. TCRdb fed the 5' RACE reads into MiXCR, producing one record per CDR3 protein. The repertoire holds 1.5 million to 1.9 million distinct CDR3 sequences, with about 45% as singletons. These data belong to a study of blood T cells in healthy people across ages. Findings of the study overall: Donors of long life had a larger count of naive CD4+ cells and greater diversity than aged donors.

V gave up 3 bases and J gave up 2 bases, with 10 bases separating them. Looked up from germline, CDR1 is MDHEN and CDR2 is SYDVKM. The length of the CDR3 is 14 residues. The authors isolated at least 6 million PBMCs per sample. The receptor was derived from a young woman in good health. J is TRBJ1-1 and V is TRBV28; D remains ambiguous. Sequenced sample: blood. The CDR3: CASSFLPQNTEAFF. CDR3 nucleotides: TGTGCCAGCAGTTTTTTGCCCCAAAACACTGAAGCTTTCTTT.